The T cell receptor (beta chain) under discussion was sequenced for a study of OX40 agonist ivuxolimab in advanced cancers. Study-level background: The patients received ivuxolimab by intravenous route every 2 weeks at 0.01 to 10 mg/kg. Study conclusions and caveats: Some of the nonresponding patients also showed low levels of normalized T-cell clonal expansion. CD8+ T cells averaged more expanded clones than CD4+. Partly responding patients at 0.1-3.0 mg/kg showed some of the smallest clonal expansion.

Here immunoSEQ multiplex PCR was the method, and the copy in TCRdb shows in-frame clones only, minus some. The sample shows about 100,000 clones, more than 85% of them seen only once. With 6 bases removed from V and 0 bases from J, the gap between germline ends came to 16 bases. Germline CDR1 is SGHTS and CDR2 is YDEGEE. The CDR3 runs to 15 residues. As to this clone: The antigen is undetermined.

This clonotype originated in an adult with an advanced solid tumor such as melanoma, head and neck, liver or kidney cancer. The V gene is TRBV5-8, the J gene TRBJ2-7; D not resolved. Material: CD4+ or CD8+ T cells sorted from blood, obtained in a trial of the OX40 agonist ivuxolimab. CDR3 in DNA: TGTGCCAGCACCCCAACCGGTCCGGGCTCCTACGAGCAGTACTTC. It is translated as CASTPTGPGSYEQYF.